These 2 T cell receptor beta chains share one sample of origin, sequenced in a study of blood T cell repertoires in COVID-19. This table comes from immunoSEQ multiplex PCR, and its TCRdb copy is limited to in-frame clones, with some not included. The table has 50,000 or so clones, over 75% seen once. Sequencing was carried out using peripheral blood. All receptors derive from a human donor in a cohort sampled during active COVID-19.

CDR3 sequence (DNA): TGTGCCAGCAGTCCCGGGACAGGGGGTTCACCCCTCCACTTT. It is translated as CASSPGTGGSPLHF. This chain links TRBV7-8 with TRBJ1-6; 11 nucleotides agree with TRBD1. With 6 bases clipped from V and 9 bases from J, the junction kept 4 bases outside the gene matches. This CDR3 comprises 14 residues. Germline lookup yields CDR1 SGHVS and CDR2 FQNEAQ.

CDR3 bases: TGTGCCAGCAGTCCTGCCTTTCTGACAGGGGGCGACGAGCAGTACTTC. Protein sequence: CASSPAFLTGGDEQYF. The rearrangement links TRBV28 to TRBJ2-7; 10 bases are shared with TRBD1. Trimming cost V 5 bases and J 5 bases; bases outside gene matches: 12. Germline V lookup: CDR1 MDHEN, CDR2 SYDVKM. The CDR3 consists of 16 residues.